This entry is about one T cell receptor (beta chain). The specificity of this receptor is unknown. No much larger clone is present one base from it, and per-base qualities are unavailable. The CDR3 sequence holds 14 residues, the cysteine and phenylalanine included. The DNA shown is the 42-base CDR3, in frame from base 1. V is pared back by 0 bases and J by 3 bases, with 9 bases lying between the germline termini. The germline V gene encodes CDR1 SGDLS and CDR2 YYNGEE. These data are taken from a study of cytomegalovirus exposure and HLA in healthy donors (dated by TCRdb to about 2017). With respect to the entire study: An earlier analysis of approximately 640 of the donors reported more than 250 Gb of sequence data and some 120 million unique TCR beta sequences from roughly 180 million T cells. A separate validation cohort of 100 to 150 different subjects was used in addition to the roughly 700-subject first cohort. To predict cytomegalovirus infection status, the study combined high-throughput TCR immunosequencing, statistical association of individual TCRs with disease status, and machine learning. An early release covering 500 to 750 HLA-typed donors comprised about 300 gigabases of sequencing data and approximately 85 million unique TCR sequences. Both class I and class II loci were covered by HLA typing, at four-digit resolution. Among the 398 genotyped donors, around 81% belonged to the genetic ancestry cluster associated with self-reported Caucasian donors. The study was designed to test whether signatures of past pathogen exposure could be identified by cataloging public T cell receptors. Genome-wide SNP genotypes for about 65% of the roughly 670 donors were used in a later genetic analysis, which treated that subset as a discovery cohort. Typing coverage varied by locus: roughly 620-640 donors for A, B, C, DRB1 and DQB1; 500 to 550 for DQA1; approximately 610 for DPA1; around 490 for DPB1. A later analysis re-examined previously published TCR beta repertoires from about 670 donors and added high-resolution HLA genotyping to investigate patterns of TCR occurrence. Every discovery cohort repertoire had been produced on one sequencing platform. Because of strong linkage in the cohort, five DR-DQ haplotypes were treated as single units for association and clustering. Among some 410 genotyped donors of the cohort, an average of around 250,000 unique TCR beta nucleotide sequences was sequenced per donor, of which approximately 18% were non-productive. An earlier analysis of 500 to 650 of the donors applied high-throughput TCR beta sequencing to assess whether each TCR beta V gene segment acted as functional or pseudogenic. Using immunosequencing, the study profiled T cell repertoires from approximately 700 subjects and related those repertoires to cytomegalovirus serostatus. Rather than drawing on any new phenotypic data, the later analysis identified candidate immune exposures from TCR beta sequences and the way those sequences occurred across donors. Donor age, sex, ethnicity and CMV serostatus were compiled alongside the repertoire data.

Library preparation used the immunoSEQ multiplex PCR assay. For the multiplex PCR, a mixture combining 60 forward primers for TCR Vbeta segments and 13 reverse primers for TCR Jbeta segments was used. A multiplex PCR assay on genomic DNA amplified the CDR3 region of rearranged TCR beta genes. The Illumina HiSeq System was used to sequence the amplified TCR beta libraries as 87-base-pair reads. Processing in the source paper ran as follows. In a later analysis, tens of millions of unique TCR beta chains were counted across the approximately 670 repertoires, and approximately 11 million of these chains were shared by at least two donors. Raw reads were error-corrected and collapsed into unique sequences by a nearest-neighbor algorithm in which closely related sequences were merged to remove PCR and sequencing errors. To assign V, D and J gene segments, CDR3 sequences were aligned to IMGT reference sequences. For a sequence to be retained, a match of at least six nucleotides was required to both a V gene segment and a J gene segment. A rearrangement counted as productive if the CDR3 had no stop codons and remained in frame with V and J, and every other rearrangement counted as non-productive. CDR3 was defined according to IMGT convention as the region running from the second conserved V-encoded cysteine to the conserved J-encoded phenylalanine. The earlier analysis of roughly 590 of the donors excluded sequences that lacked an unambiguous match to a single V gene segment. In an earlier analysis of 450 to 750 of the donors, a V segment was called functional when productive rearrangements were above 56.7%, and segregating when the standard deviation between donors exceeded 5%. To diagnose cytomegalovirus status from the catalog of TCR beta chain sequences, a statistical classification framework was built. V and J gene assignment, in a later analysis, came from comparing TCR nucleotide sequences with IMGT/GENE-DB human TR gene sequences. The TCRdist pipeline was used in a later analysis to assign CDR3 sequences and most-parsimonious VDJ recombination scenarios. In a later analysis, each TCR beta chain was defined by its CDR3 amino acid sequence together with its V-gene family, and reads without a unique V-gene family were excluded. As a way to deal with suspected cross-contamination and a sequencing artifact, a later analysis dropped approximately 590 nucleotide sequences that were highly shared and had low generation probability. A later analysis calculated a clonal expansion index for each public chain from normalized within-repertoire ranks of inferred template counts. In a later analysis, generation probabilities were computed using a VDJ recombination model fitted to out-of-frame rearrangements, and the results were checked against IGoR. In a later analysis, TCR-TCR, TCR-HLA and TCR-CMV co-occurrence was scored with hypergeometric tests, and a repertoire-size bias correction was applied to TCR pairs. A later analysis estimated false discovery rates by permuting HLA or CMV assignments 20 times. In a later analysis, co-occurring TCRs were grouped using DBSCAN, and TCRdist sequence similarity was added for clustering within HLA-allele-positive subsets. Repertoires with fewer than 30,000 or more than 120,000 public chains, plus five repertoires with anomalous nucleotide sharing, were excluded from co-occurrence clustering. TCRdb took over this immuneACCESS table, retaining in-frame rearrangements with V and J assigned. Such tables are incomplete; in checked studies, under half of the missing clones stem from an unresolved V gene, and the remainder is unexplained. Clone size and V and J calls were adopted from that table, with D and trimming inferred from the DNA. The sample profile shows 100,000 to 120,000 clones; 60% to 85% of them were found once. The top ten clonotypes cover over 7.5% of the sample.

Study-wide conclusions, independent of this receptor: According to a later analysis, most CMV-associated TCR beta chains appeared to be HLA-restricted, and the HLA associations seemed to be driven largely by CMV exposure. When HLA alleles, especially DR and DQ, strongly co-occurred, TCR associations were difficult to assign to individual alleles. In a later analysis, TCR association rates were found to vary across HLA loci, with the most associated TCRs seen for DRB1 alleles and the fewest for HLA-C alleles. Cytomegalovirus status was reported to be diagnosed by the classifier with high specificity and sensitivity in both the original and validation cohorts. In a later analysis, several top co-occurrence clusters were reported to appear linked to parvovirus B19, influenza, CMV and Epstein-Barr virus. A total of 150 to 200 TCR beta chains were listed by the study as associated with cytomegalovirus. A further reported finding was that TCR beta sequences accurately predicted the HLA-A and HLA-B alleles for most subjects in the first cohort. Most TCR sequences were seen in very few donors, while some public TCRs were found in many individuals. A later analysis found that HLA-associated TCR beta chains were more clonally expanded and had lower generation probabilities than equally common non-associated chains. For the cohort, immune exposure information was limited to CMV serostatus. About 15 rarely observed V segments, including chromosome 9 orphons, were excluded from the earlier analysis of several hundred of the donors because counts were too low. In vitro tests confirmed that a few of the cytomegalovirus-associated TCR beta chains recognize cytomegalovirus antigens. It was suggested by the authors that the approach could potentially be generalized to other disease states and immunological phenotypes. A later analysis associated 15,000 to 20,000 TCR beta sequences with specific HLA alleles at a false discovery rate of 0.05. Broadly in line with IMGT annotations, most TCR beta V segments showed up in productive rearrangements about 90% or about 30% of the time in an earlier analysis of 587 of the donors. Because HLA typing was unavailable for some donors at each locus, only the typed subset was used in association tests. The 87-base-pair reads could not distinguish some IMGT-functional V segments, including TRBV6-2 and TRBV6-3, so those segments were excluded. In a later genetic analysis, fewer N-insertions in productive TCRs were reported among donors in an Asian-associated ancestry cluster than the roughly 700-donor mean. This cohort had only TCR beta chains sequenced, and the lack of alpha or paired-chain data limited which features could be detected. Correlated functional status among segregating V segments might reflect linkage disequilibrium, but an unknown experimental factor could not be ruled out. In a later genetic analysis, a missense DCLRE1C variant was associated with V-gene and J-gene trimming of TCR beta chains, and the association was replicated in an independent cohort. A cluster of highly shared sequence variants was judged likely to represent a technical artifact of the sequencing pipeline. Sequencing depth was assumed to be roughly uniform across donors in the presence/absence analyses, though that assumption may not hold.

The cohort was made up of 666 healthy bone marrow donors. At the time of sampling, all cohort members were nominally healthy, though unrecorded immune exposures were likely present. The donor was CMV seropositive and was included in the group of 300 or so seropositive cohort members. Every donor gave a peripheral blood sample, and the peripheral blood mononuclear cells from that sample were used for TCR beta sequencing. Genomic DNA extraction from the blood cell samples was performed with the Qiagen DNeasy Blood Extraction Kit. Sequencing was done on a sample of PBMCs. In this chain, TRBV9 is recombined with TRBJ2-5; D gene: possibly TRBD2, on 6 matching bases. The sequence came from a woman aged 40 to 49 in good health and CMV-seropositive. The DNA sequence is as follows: TGTGCCAGCAGCGTAGGTGGAGGGAAAGAGACCCAGTACTTC. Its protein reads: CASSVGGGKETQYF. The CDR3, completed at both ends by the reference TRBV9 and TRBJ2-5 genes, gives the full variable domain DSGVTQTPKHLITATGQRVTLRCSPRSGDLSVYWYQQSLDQGLQFLIQYYNGEERAKGNILERFSAQQFPDLHSELNLSSLELGDSALYFCASSVGGGKETQYFGPGTRLLVL.